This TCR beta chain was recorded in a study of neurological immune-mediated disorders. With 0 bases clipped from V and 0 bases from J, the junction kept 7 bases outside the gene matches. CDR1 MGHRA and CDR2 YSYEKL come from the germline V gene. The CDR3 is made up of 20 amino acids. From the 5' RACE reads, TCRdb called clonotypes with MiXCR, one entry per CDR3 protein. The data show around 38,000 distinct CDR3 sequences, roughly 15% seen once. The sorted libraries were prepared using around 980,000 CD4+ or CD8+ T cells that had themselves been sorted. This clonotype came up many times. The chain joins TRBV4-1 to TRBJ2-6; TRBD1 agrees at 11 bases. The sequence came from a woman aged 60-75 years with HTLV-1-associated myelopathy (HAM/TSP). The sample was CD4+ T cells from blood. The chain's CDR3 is CASSQDRQGQGVSGANVLTF. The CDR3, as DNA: TGCGCCAGCAGCCAAGATAGGCAGGGACAGGGGGTCTCTGGGGCCAACGTCCTGACTTTC.